What follows are 15 T cell receptor beta chains derived from one specimen sequenced in a study of blood T cell repertoires in COVID-19. Assay: immunoSEQ multiplex PCR; the TCRdb copy retains only in-frame clones and omits some. In the table there are about 26,000 clones, under 90% of which are singletons. The specimen sequenced was peripheral blood. These receptors all come from a human donor in a cohort sampled during active COVID-19.

The chain is built from TRBV11-3 and TRBJ2-1, with TRBD2 as a possible D gene (6 bases). Trimming shortened V by 5 bases and J by 9 bases, and 23 bases separated the two germline ends. From germline, CDR1 is SGHNT and CDR2 YENEEA. The CDR3 covers 16 residues. CDR3 sequence reads: CASSPSRGPWGGEQFF. The CDR3 DNA reads TGTGCCAGCAGCCCCTCCCGGGGACCCTGGGGAGGTGAGCAGTTCTTC.

This clone has more than one count but fewer than ten. Here the CDR3 reads CASSQERFSSGNTIYF. CDR3 sequence (DNA): TGTGCCAGCAGCCAAGAGCGGTTTAGCTCTGGAAACACCATATATTTT. This chain uses TRBV7-9 with TRBJ1-3; D ambiguous. Deletions cut 5 bases from V and 0 bases from J, with 14 bases between. This CDR3 comprises 16 residues. Germline-derived CDR1 and CDR2 are SEHNR and FQNEAQ (reference sequence).

The chain employs TRBV28 and TRBJ2-7; 7 bases map to TRBD1. This CDR3 contains 11 residues. V shed 6 bases and J 7 bases; nucleotides not matched to a gene: 3. Germline CDR1 MDHEN, CDR2 SYDVKM. In DNA form, the CDR3 reads TGTGCCAGCAGAGGGACAGTTGAGCAGTACTTC. As protein: CASRGTVEQYF.

The genes are TRBV28 and TRBJ2-7; D possibly corresponds to TRBD2 (5 bases). This CDR3 comprises 13 residues. V lost 5 bases to trimming and J lost 5 bases, with 13 bases between them. Germline CDR1 reads MDHEN; CDR2 reads SYDVKM. CDR3 loop: CASSNRGFDEQYF. The CDR3 region has the DNA TGTGCCAGCAGTAACCGGGGATTCGACGAGCAGTACTTC.

The J gene is TRBJ2-2, the V gene TRBV9; 13 bases line up with TRBD2. The junction had 7 bases not matched to a gene; V was cut back by 4 bases and J by 7 bases. The germline gives CDR1 SGDLS, CDR2 YYNGEE. This CDR3 has 16 residues. The CDR3 nucleotides read TGTGCCAGCAGCATCGGGACTAGCGGGACGGGCGGGGAGCTGTTTTTT. It encodes CASSIGTSGTGGELFF.

The chain combines TRBV14 with TRBJ2-1; 7 bases are a match to TRBD2. V lost 0 bases to trimming and J lost 0 bases; unmatched junction nucleotides: 8. Per germline, CDR1 SGHDN and CDR2 FVKESK. The CDR3 covers 18 residues. CDR3 sequence reads: CASSQDRKGGISYNEQFF. In nucleotides, the CDR3 is TGTGCCAGCAGCCAAGATCGGAAGGGAGGGATCTCCTACAATGAGCAGTTCTTC.

The chain couples TRBV3-1 (or the pseudogene TRBV3-2) to TRBJ2-4; 8 bases fit TRBD1. The CDR3 has 17 residues. Unmatched junction bases numbered 6, after V lost 1 base and J lost 1 base. Germline CDR1 reads LGHDT; CDR2 reads YNNKEL (reference sequence). The CDR3 DNA sequence: TGTGCCAGCAGCCAAGGGCTCAGGGGGCGGGCCAAAAACATTCAGTACTTC. Its protein product is CASSQGLRGRAKNIQYF.

This chain connects TRBV28 to TRBJ1-1; D is ambiguous. Germline-derived CDR1 and CDR2 are MDHEN and SYDVKM. This CDR3 has 14 amino acids. The V end was cut by 2 bases, the J end by 0 bases, with 7 bases between. This CDR3 reads CASSLGLLNTEAFF. CDR3 sequence (DNA): TGTGCCAGCAGTTTAGGCCTGTTGAACACTGAAGCTTTCTTT.

The genes are TRBV12-5 and TRBJ2-2; 9 positions match TRBD1. Germline CDR1 is LGHNT and CDR2 is FRNRAP. With 1 base clipped from V and 3 bases from J, the junction kept 6 bases outside the gene matches. The CDR3 extends over 17 amino acids. The CDR3 is CASGLASGTGYTGELFF. CDR3 sequence (DNA): TGTGCTAGTGGTTTGGCCTCCGGGACAGGGTACACCGGGGAGCTGTTTTTT.

The chain recombines TRBV25-1 with TRBJ2-1; D is undetermined. Per germline, CDR1 MGHDK and CDR2 SYGVNS. The ends were cut back, 4 bases at V and 6 bases at J, with 4 bases in the middle. The length of the CDR3 is 11 residues. CDR3 region: CASSVINEQFF. CDR3 bases: TGTGCCAGCAGTGTTATCAATGAGCAGTTCTTC.

The CDR3 loop is CASTLTGINSPLHF. The CDR3 coding sequence is TGTGCCAGCACCCTTACAGGGATCAATTCACCCCTCCACTTT. V is TRBV2 and J is TRBJ1-6, with a possible D match to TRBD1 (6 bases). The ends were cut back, 7 bases at V and 7 bases at J, with 14 bases in the middle. CDR3 length: 14 amino acids. CDR1 SNHLY and CDR2 FYNNEI come from the germline V gene.

The CDR3 bases are TGTGCCAGCAGTGACGGGACAGGGATAGGTCAGCCCCAGCATTTT. Translation gives CASSDGTGIGQPQHF. This chain joins TRBV27 and TRBJ1-5, with 9 nucleotides matching TRBD1. Trimming removed 5 bases from V and 6 bases from J; junction bases left unmatched: 8. The CDR3 covers 15 residues. The V gene's germline CDR1 is MNHEY and CDR2 SMNVEV (reference sequence).

This clone was observed a single time. The V gene is TRBV5-8, the J gene TRBJ1-2, with 8 positions matching TRBD1. CDR1 and CDR2 from the germline V gene are SGHTS and YDEGEE. V trimming: 3 bases; J trimming: 7 bases; junction bases outside the gene matches: 8. The CDR3 runs to 14 residues. CDR3 in amino acids: CASSSTRGRGGYTF. In DNA form, the CDR3 reads TGTGCCAGCAGCTCAACCAGGGGGCGCGGTGGCTACACCTTC.

This chain uses TRBV7-8 with TRBJ1-2; no reliable D call. Trimming took off 6 bases at V and 5 bases at J, with 13 bases between the two ends. Germline V gene lookup returns CDR1 SGHVS and CDR2 FQNEAQ. This CDR3 is 13 amino acids long. The CDR3 bases are TGTGCCAGCAGTCCCGGGGTTTTTTATGGCTACACCTTC. It codes for CASSPGVFYGYTF.

This chain links TRBV27 with TRBJ1-2; 9 bases line up with TRBD1. This CDR3 spans 15 amino acids. CDR1 and CDR2 (germline): MNHEY, SMNVEV (reference sequence). V trimming: 5 bases; J trimming: 5 bases; junction bases outside the gene matches: 9. The CDR3 spells CASSPGTGRGYGYTF. In DNA form, the CDR3 reads TGTGCCAGCAGTCCGGGGACAGGGAGAGGATATGGCTACACCTTC.